Listed here is a single TCR beta chain. CDR1 and CDR2 from the germline V gene are SGHVS and FQNEAQ. CDR3 length: 18 residues. V trimming: 5 bases; J trimming: 4 bases; junction bases outside the gene matches: 15. As originally analysed: Estimates of nucleated cell counts were drawn from the amplification of reference gene primers. Method: immunoSEQ multiplex PCR; TCRdb's copy keeps in-frame clones and lacks some. V and J calls and clone size come straight from that table; D and trimming were deduced from the DNA. The sample yields under 200,000 clones, around three quarters seen once. These data belong to a study of blood T cell repertoires in COVID-19. In the study overall: The cDNA or gDNA used as material had been derived from T cells, B-cell-depleted T cells, or PBMCs.

J is TRBJ2-5 and V is TRBV7-8, with 11 bases lining up with TRBD2. The sequence derives from a man aged 65-85 years with active or convalescent COVID-19. Specimen: peripheral blood. In nucleotides, the CDR3 is TGTGCCAGCAGCCCCGTTGACGTACTAGCGGGAGTTGGAGAGACCCAGTACTTC. Translated, it gives CASSPVDVLAGVGETQYF.